This TCR beta chain was identified during a study of T-cell reconstitution after alpha-beta-depleted transplantation in children. The germline CDR1 and CDR2 sequences are MNHEY and SVGAGI. The CDR3 has 16 amino acids. V was pared by 0 bases and J by 2 bases, with 7 bases of the junction left unmatched. In this sample, this clonotype turned up many times. Library preparation (for TCRbeta) was performed with unique molecular identifiers. In TCRdb, the PCR reads were re-called with MiXCR into one record per CDR3 protein. This table holds over 3,000 distinct CDR3 sequences, 9.1% found once. Material: PBMCs, mostly from graft donor cells, obtained 180 days after TCRalphabeta/CD19-depleted stem cell transplant. The V gene is TRBV6-5, the J gene TRBJ2-7, with TRBD1 identical over 7 bases. The origin of this receptor is a male patient aged 2-9 years who had a stem cell transplant for acute lymphoblastic leukemia, so the T cells may come from the graft donor. DNA of the CDR3: TGTGCCAGCAGTTACTCGACGCGAGGGGGCGCCTACGAGCAGTACTTC. Amino acids: CASSYSTRGGAYEQYF.